One TCR beta chain is described in this entry. Reverse transcription of about 0.45 to 1 ug RNA used random hexamers. TCRdb fed the immunoSEQ multiplex PCR reads into MiXCR, producing one record per CDR3 protein. Among tens of thousands of distinct CDR3 sequences listed, around 94% were seen once. V shed 8 bases and J shed 3 bases, with 7 bases lying between them. The length of the CDR3 is 12 residues. Germline values: CDR1 MNHEY, CDR2 SVGAGI. In contrast to the negatively isolated CD8+ and CD4+ T cells, TEMRA cells were FACS-enriched. The sample is drawn from a study of CD8 T cells in Susac syndrome. The sample taken for sequencing was CD4+ T cells from PBMCs. This TCR came from a human donor with Susac syndrome. V gene TRBV6-5 combines with J gene TRBJ2-2, with a possible D match to TRBD1 (6 bases). This CDR3 is CASGGDTGELFF. CDR3 DNA sequence: TGTGCCAGCGGGGGCGACACCGGGGAGCTGTTTTTT.